The 19 T cell receptor beta chains presented below share a single source sample, sequenced in a study of cytomegalovirus exposure and HLA in healthy donors. A multiplex PCR was run with 60 Vbeta primers and 13 Jbeta primers. Using immunoSEQ multiplex PCR, the repertoire was profiled, and TCRdb retains in-frame clones only, with some absent. This sample has 120,000 to 150,000 clones; over 70% occur once, and the top ten carry roughly 0.87%. What was sequenced was PBMCs. Receptors originate from a man in his late teens or twenties in good health and CMV-seronegative.

The CDR3 DNA is TGTGCCAGTAGCCTGACATATTCTGGAAACACCATATATTTT. Translated, it gives CASSLTYSGNTIYF. This chain joins TRBV19 and TRBJ1-3; no firm D call. This CDR3 region has 14 residues. CDR1 and CDR2 (germline): LNHDA, SQIVND (reference sequence). V shed 6 bases and J shed 1 base, with 10 bases lying between them.

This clone was detected only a few times. V gene TRBV5-1 combines with J gene TRBJ1-1; possible D gene TRBD1, 5 bases. This CDR3 spans 13 amino acids. CDR1 is SGHRS, CDR2 YFSETQ, per germline. Trimming took off 5 bases at V and 1 base at J, with 9 bases between the two ends. This CDR3 is CASSTGSNTEAFF. The CDR3 DNA reads as TGCGCCAGCAGTACAGGCTCGAACACTGAAGCTTTCTTT. The full variable domain, in which reference TRBV5-1 and TRBJ1-1 provide the parts outside the CDR3, is KAGVTQTPRYLIKTRGQQVTLSCSPISGHRSVSWYQQTPGQGLQFLFEYFSETQRNKGNFPGRFSGRQFSNSRSEMNVSTLELGDSALYLCASSTGSNTEAFFGQGTRLTVV.

CDR3 nucleotide sequence: TGTGCCAGCAGTGAATCAGGCAGCCCAGGTGGCTACACCTTC. It encodes CASSESGSPGGYTF. The rearrangement joins TRBV25-1 to TRBJ1-2; D is uncertain. V lost 1 base and J 7 bases, leaving 13 bases between the germline ends. Germline CDR1 MGHDK, CDR2 SYGVNS. CDR3 size: 14 residues.

This chain links TRBV7-9 with TRBJ1-2; 10 nucleotides agree with TRBD1. This CDR3 has 15 amino acids. J was trimmed by 9 bases and V by 5 bases; bases with no gene match: 12. Looked up from germline, CDR1 is SEHNR and CDR2 is FQNEAQ (reference sequence). CDR3: CASSQSGTGVYSYTF. The CDR3 DNA reads as TGTGCCAGCAGCCAATCCGGGACAGGGGTTTATAGCTACACCTTC.

The chain uses TRBV6-4 and TRBJ2-1, with D maybe TRBD1 (5 bases). Germline lookup yields CDR1 MRHNA and CDR2 SNTAGT. Trimming stripped 3 bases from V and 5 bases from J, with 8 bases between. The CDR3 extends over 13 amino acids. Written as DNA, the CDR3 is TGTGCCAGCAGTGAAGGGGCCAACAATGAGCAGTTCTTC. This sequence encodes CASSEGANNEQFF.

This chain links TRBV15 with TRBJ2-7; tentatively, D is TRBD1 (6 bases). There are 14 residues in the CDR3. CDR1 LNHNV and CDR2 YYDKDF come from the germline V gene (reference sequence). Trimming cost V 5 bases and J 0 bases, with 11 bases left between them. The CDR3 DNA sequence: TGTGCCACCAGCGCCCGGGACACCTCCTACGAGCAGTACTTC. Protein: CATSARDTSYEQYF.

V and J are TRBV4-3 and TRBJ1-2, with a weak D call TRBD1 (5 bases). Deletions cut 6 bases from V and 8 bases from J, with 22 bases between. CDR3 length: 15 residues. Looked up from germline, CDR1 is LGHNA and CDR2 is YSLEER. CDR3 residues: CASSLQLGTGEGYTF. In nucleotides, the CDR3 is TGCGCCAGCAGTCTTCAATTGGGGACGGGAGAGGGCTACACCTTC.

This sequence joins TRBV7-9 and TRBJ2-2; a weak D match, TRBD1 (6 bases). CDR1 is SEHNR, CDR2 FQNEAQ, per germline (reference sequence). This CDR3 comprises 17 residues. Between the trimmed V and J ends, which lost 5 bases and 3 bases, there was a span of 19 bases. The CDR3 sequence: CASSRLLDRPHTGELFF. The CDR3 bases are TGTGCCAGCAGCCGCCTCCTTGACAGGCCCCACACCGGGGAGCTGTTTTTT.

This chain joins TRBV6-1 and TRBJ2-5; 8 nucleotides align to TRBD2. The CDR3 spans 13 residues. The germline gives CDR1 MNHNS, CDR2 SASEGT. The ends lost 10 bases at V and 6 bases at J; junction bases unmatched: 10. The CDR3 spells CATTAGGEKTQYF. In nucleotides, the CDR3 is TGTGCCACTACGGCGGGGGGCGAAAAGACCCAGTACTTC.

The chain combines TRBV4-3 with TRBJ1-2; unclear D gene. V was clipped by 1 base and J by 0 bases, with 12 bases between them. This CDR3 contains 16 residues. Per germline, CDR1 LGHNA and CDR2 YSLEER. The CDR3 sequence: CASSQVSEAANYGYTF. CDR3 sequence (DNA): TGCGCCAGCAGCCAAGTTAGCGAAGCCGCTAACTATGGCTACACCTTC.

The chain recombines TRBV2 with TRBJ2-1, with a tentative D call TRBD1 (5 bases). The CDR3 runs 13 residues. The germline V and J ends were trimmed by 8 bases and 4 bases, with 12 bases remaining between them. From germline, CDR1 is SNHLY and CDR2 FYNNEI. CDR3 in amino acids: CASSLDRYNEQFF. CDR3 sequence (DNA): TGTGCCAGCTCTCTTGACAGATACAATGAGCAGTTCTTC.

The gene calls are TRBV19 and TRBJ2-3; 8 bases fit TRBD1. After removal of 10 bases from V and 14 bases from J, the junction contained 11 bases not matched to a gene. Germline lookup yields CDR1 LNHDA and CDR2 SQIVND (reference sequence). CDR3 size: 11 residues. The CDR3 region is CATLQGGGLYF. The CDR3 nucleotides are TGTGCCACCCTACAGGGGGGAGGTTTGTATTTT.

The chain joins TRBV2 to TRBJ2-1; 7 nucleotides match TRBD1. The CDR3 extends over 15 amino acids. The J segment lost 3 bases and the V segment lost 1 base, leaving 3 bases of the junction unmatched. CDR1 is SNHLY and CDR2 is FYNNEI in the germline V gene. DNA of the CDR3: TGTGCCAGCAGTGAAGAGACAGGGCTCTACAATGAGCAGTTCTTC. It translates to CASSEETGLYNEQFF.

The chain couples TRBV28 to TRBJ2-3; TRBD2 might be the D (5 bases). Trimming removed 8 bases at V and 3 bases at J, with 18 bases between. CDR3 length: 15 amino acids. Germline values: CDR1 MDHEN, CDR2 SYDVKM. This CDR3 reads CASSSEGRRTDTQYF. The CDR3 DNA reads TGTGCCAGCTCCTCTGAGGGAAGGAGAACAGATACGCAGTATTTT.

CDR3 amino acids: CASSEYEQYF. The CDR3 DNA sequence: TGTGCCAGCTCCGAGTACGAGCAGTACTTC. The rearrangement links TRBV6-1 to TRBJ2-5, with D hard to call. The assigned J gene may be wrong: the sequence end matches TRBJ2-7 better. CDR3 size: 10 residues. Germline V CDR1 and CDR2: MNHNS, SASEGT.

The V and J genes are TRBV27 and TRBJ1-4; the D gene is possibly TRBD1 (5 bases). V was clipped by 3 bases and J by 7 bases, with 12 bases between them. This CDR3 has 14 amino acids. The germline gives CDR1 MNHEY, CDR2 SMNVEV (reference sequence). CDR3 loop: CASSLWGDGEKLFF. In DNA form, the CDR3 reads TGTGCCAGCAGTTTGTGGGGGGACGGTGAAAAACTGTTTTTT.

V gene TRBV11-3 combines with J gene TRBJ2-3; 11 bases align to TRBD1. The CDR3 totals 16 residues. The V segment lost 4 bases and the J segment 4 bases; nucleotides outside the gene matches: 7. Looked up from germline, CDR1 is SGHNT and CDR2 is YENEEA. This CDR3 reads CASSSWGGQGADTQYF. The CDR3 region has the DNA TGTGCCAGCAGCTCCTGGGGGGGACAGGGGGCAGATACGCAGTATTTT.

The chain links TRBV7-9 to TRBJ2-5, with TRBD1 matching 8 bases. After removal of 3 bases from V and 5 bases from J, the junction contained 8 bases not matched to a gene. Germline V gene sequence: CDR1 SEHNR, CDR2 FQNEAQ (reference sequence). The CDR3 contains 15 residues. The CDR3 bases are TGTGCCAGCAGCTTTCGGACAGGGCCTCGGGAGACCCAGTACTTC. It specifies CASSFRTGPRETQYF.

The V call is TRBV9, the J call TRBJ2-3, with a possible D match to TRBD1 (5 bases). The V and J ends lost 4 bases and 1 base respectively, with 16 bases between them. This CDR3 has 16 amino acids. CDR1 and CDR2 (germline): SGDLS, YYNGEE. Written as DNA, the CDR3 is TGTGCCAGCAGCCCCCAGGTCAGGGTGGGCACAGATACGCAGTATTTT. It codes for CASSPQVRVGTDTQYF.